The source of this TCR beta chain is a study of Graves' ophthalmopathy and Graves' hyperthyroidism. From RNA, the CDR3 regions of TCR beta chains were amplified and sequenced. Second-round multiplex PCR followed a first-round RT-PCR using HTBI primers. TCRdb reprocessed the multiplex PCR reads with MiXCR, giving one entry per CDR3 protein. The sample contains 210,000 or so distinct CDR3 sequences, less than 30% of which appear only once. Germline V gives CDR1 SGHDT, CDR2 YYEEEE. V dropped 1 base and J dropped 6 bases, with 10 bases sitting between them. This CDR3 comprises 14 residues. Ophthalmopathy cases showed moderate-to-severe activity, scoring CAS ≥3 and NOSPECS ≥4, with duration under 3 months. Diagnosis relied on clinical symptoms, serum thyroxine, TRAb, thyroid ultrasound and orbital computed tomography.

Material for sequencing was peripheral blood. The chain recombines TRBV5-6 with TRBJ2-2; D unresolved. The TCR originated in a man aged 45 to 65 with Graves' ophthalmopathy. CDR3 protein: CASSLIQGPGELFF. In nucleotides, the CDR3 is TGTGCCAGCAGCTTGATTCAAGGCCCCGGGGAGCTGTTTTTT.